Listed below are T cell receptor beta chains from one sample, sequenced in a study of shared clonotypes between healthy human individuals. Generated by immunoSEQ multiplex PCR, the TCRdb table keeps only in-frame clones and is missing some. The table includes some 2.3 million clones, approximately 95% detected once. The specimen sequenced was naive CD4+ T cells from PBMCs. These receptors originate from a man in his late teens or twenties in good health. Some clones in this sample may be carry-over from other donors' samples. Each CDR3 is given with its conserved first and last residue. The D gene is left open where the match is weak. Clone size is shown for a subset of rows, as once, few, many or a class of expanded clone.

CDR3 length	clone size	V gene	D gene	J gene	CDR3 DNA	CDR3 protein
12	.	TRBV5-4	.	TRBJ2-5	TGTGCCAGCAGCTTGTCGCAAGAGACCCAGTACTTC	CASSLSQETQYF
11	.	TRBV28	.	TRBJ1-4	TGTGCCACCCAGACCCAAGGAAAACTGTTTTTT	CATQTQGKLFF
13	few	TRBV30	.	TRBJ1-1	TGTGCCTGGAGTGCGCAGGTTGGCACTGAAGCTTTCTTT	CAWSAQVGTEAFF
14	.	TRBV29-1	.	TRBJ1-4	TGCAGCGTGGCCCCAGGGACCGTTAATGAAAAACTGTTTTTT	CSVAPGTVNEKLFF
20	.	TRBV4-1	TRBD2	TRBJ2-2	TGCGCCAGCAGCTCCCCGGGTCTGAGACTAGCGGGAGCGAACACCGGGGAGCTGTTTTTT	CASSSPGLRLAGANTGELFF
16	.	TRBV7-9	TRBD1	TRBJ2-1	TGTGCCAGCAGCTTAATTTCACAGGGGGTCTACAATGAGCAGTTCTTC	CASSLISQGVYNEQFF
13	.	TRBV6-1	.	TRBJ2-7	TGTGCCAGCAGTGAAGCGGCACGCTACGAGCAGTACTTC	CASSEAARYEQYF
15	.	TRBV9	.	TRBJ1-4	TGTGCCAGCAGCGTAACCCCCGACACCTATGAAAAACTGTTTTTT	CASSVTPDTYEKLFF
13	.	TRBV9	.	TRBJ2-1	TGTGCCAGCAGCCGGGACCTAGCTTGGGAGCAGTTCTTC	CASSRDLAWEQFF
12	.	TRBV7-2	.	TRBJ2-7	TGTGCCAGCAGCTCGATTACCTACGAGCAGTACTTC	CASSSITYEQYF
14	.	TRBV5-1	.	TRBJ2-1	TGCGCCAGCAGCTCCGCCGGTCGGGGGAATGAGCAGTTCTTC	CASSSAGRGNEQFF
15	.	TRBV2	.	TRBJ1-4	TGTGCCAGCAGGGGGAGCAGGGCGTCTAATGAAAAACTGTTTTTT	CASRGSRASNEKLFF
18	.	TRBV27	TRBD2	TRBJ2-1	TGTGCCAGCAGTTTCCGGACTAGCGGGAGGGCCGGAAGAAATGAGCAGTTCTTC	CASSFRTSGRAGRNEQFF
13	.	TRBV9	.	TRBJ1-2	TGTGCCAGCAGCGCAGGACGGCTCTATGGCTACACCTTC	CASSAGRLYGYTF
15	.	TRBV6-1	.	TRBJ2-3	TGTGCCAGCAGTGAATCTGGAGTCCACACAGATACGCAGTATTTT	CASSESGVHTDTQYF
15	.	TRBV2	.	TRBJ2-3	TGTGCCAGCAAGTCGGAAAAGTTTACCACAGATACGCAGTATTTT	CASKSEKFTTDTQYF
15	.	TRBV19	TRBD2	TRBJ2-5	TGTGCCAGTAGTAGGGGACTAGCGGGACAAGAGACCCAGTACTTC	CASSRGLAGQETQYF
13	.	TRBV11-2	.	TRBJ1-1	TGTGCCAGCAGAACTCCTGTCCGCGAGACGGCTTTCTTT	CASRTPVRETAFF
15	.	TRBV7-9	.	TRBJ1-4	TGTGCCAGCTCTACCCCAAGGTACACTAATGAAAAACTGTTTTTT	CASSTPRYTNEKLFF
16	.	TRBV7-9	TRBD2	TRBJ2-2	TGTGCCAGCAGCCCCGGACTAGCGGCGAACACCGGGGAGCTGTTTTTT	CASSPGLAANTGELFF